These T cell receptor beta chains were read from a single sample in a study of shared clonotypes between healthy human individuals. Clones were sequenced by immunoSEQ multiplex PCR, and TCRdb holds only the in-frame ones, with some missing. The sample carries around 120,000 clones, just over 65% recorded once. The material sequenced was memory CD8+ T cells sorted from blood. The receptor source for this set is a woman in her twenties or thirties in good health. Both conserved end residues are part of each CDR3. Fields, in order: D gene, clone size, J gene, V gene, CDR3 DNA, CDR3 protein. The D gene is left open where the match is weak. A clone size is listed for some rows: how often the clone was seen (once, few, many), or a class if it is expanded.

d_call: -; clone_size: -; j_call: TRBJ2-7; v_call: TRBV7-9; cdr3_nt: TGTGCCAGCAGCTTACGGGCGGGGCGCTACGAGCAGTACTTC; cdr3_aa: CASSLRAGRYEQYF
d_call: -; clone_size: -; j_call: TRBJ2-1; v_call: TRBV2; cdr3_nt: TGTGCCAGCATGAAGGGGCAAGGGGCCATCGATGAGCAGTTCTTC; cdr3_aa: CASMKGQGAIDEQFF
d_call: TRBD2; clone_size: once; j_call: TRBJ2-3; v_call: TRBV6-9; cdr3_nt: TGTGCCAGCCCCTGGGTCCGGGGACTAGCGGGAGTTCACACGCAGTATTTT; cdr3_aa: CASPWVRGLAGVHTQYF
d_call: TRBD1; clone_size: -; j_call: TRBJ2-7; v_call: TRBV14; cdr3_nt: TGTGCCAGCAGCCAAGGAACCAGACAGGGAATCTCCTACGAGCAGTACTTC; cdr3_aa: CASSQGTRQGISYEQYF
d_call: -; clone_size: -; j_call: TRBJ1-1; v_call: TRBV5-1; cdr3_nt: TGCGCCAGCAGCCCCCGGGGGAGGAACACTGAAGCTTTCTTT; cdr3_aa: CASSPRGRNTEAFF
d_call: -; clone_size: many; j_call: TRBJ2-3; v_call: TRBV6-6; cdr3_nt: TGTGCCAGCAGGGGGGACTCTGAAACAGATACGCAGTATTTT; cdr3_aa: CASRGDSETDTQYF
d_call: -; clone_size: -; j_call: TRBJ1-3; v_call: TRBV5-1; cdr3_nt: TGCGCCAGCAGCTTAGATCCTGGAAACACCATATATTTT; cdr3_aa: CASSLDPGNTIYF
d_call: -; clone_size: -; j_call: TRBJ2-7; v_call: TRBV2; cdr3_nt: TGTGCCAGCAGTGGGCGTGGCAGCTCCTTATCCTACGAGCAGTACTTC; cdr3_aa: CASSGRGSSLSYEQYF
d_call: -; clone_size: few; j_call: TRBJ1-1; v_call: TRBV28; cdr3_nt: TGTGCCACCCACCCGCCGAGGGAAGCCACTGAAGCTTTCTTT; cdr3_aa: CATHPPREATEAFF
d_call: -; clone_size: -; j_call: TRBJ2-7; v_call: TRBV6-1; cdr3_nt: TGTGCCAGCAGTGAAGTGAGCGATCTGGGAGCCATTTTTTACGAGCAGTACTTC; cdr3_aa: CASSEVSDLGAIFYEQYF
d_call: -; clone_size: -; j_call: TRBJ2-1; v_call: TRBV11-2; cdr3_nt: TGTGCCAGCAGCTTAGTCGGGTCGGGGGAGCAGTTCTTC; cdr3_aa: CASSLVGSGEQFF
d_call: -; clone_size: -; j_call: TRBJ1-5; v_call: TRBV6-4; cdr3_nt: TGTGCCAGCACCCCGCCCGAGGGGCATCAGCCCCAGCATTTT; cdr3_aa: CASTPPEGHQPQHF
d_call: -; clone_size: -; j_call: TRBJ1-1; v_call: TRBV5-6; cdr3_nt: TGTGCCAGCAGCTTTTTATGGGGGTTGGGCACTGAAGCTTTCTTT; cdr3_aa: CASSFLWGLGTEAFF
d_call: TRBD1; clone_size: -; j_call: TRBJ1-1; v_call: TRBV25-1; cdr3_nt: TGTGCCAGCAGTGAATATGGCAGGGGGCAAAACACTGAAGCTTTCTTT; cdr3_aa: CASSEYGRGQNTEAFF
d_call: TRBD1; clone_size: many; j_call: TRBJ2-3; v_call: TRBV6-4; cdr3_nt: TGTGCCAGCAGTTCAGGGACAGGGGAACCGGATACGCAGTATTTT; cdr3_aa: CASSSGTGEPDTQYF
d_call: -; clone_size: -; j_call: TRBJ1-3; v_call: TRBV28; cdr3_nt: TGTGCCAGCAGTTTGTTTGGCGGGCCCAACTCTGGAAACACCATATATTTT; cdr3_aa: CASSLFGGPNSGNTIYF
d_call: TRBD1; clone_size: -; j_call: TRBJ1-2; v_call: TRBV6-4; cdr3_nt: TGTGCCAGCAGTGCTACGGGACAGAATAACTATGGCTACACCTTC; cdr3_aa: CASSATGQNNYGYTF
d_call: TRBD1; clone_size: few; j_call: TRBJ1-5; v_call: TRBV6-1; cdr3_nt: TGTGCCAGCAGACCGTCACAGGGGACCCTTCAGCCCCAGCATTTT; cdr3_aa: CASRPSQGTLQPQHF
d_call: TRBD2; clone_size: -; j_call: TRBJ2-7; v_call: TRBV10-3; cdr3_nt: TGTGCCATCAGTGAGCCCCCCGGGCTAGCGGGAGTGTCCTACGAGCAGTACTTC; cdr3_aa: CAISEPPGLAGVSYEQYF
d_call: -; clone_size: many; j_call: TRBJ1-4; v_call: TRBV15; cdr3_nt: TGTGCCACCAGCTTCGAGCGGGGGACCAATGAAAAACTGTTTTTT; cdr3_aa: CATSFERGTNEKLFF
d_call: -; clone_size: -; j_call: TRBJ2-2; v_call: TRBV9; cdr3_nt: TGTGCCAGCAGCCTAAAGGTTAGCTCAGCTGATGCGAACACCGGGGAGCTGTTTTTT; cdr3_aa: CASSLKVSSADANTGELFF
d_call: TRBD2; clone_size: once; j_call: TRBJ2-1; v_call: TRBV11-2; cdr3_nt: TGTGCCAGCAGCTTAAGCGGGACTAGTATCTACAATGAGCAGTTCTTC; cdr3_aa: CASSLSGTSIYNEQFF
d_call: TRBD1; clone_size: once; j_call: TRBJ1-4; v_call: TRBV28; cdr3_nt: TGTGCCAGCAGTCCCCCAAGGGGGCGCGAAAAACTGTTTTTT; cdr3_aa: CASSPPRGREKLFF
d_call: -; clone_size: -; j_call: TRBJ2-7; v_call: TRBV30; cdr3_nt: TGTGCCTGGAGTCCCCGGCGGGGGCAGGGGATCCACGAGCAGTACTTC; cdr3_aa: CAWSPRRGQGIHEQYF
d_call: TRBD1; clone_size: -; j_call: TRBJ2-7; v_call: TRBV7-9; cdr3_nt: TGTGCCAGCAGCTTAGCATACAGGGGGCGAAGAGAGCAGTACTTC; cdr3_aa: CASSLAYRGRREQYF
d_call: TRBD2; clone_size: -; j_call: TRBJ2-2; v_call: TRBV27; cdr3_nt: TGTGCCAGCAGTAGGACTAGCGGGGGCACCGGGGAGCTGTTTTTT; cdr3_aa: CASSRTSGGTGELFF
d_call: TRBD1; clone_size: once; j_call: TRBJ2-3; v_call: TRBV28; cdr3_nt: TGTGCCAGCAGTTCGACAGGGGGCCGCACAGATACGCAGTATTTT; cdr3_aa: CASSSTGGRTDTQYF
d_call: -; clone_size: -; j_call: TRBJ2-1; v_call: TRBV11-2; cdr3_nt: TGTGCCAGCAGACAATACAATGAGCAGTTCTTC; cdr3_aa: CASRQYNEQFF
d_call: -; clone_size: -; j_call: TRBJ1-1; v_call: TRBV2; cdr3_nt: TGTGCCAGCAGTCTTGGTGAAGCTTTCTTT; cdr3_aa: CASSLGEAFF
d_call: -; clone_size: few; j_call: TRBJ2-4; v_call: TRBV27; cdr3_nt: TGTGCCAGCAGTTCGCTACTCCGAGGGTTAGCCAAAAACATTCAGTACTTC; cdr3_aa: CASSSLLRGLAKNIQYF
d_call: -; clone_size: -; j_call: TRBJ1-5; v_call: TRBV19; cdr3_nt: TGTGCCAGTAGTATAGTGTGGCATTTTAATCAGCCCCAGCATTTT; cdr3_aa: CASSIVWHFNQPQHF
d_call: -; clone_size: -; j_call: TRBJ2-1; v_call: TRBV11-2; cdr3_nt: TGTGCCAGCAGCTTACTAGCTTTCTACAATGAGCAGTTCTTC; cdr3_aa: CASSLLAFYNEQFF
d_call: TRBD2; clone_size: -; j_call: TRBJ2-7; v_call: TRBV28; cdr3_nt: TGTGCCAGCAGCATCCATAGAACCCCCACTTCCGGGACTAGCGGGAGGAGCCACGAGCAGTACTTC; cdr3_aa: CASSIHRTPTSGTSGRSHEQYF
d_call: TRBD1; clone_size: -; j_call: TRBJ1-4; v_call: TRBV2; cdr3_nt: TGTGCCAGCAGCCAGTGGACAGGACCCGCAACTAATGAAAAACTGTTTTTT; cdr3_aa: CASSQWTGPATNEKLFF
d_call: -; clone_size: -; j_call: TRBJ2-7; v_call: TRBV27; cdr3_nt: TGTGCCAGCAGTTTCCTCGGACGGACCTCCTACGAGCAGTACTTC; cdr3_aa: CASSFLGRTSYEQYF
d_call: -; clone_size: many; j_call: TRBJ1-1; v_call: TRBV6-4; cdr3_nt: TGTGCCAGCAGTAAGGGAGGGGAGAACACTGAAGCTTTCTTT; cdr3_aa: CASSKGGENTEAFF
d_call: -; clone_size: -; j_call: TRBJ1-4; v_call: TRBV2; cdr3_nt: TGTGCCAGCAGTGACTGGGGGGGAGAAAAACTGTTTTTT; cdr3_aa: CASSDWGGEKLFF
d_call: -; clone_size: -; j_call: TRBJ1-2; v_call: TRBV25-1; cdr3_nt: TGTGCCAGCAGTGAATACGGAGGCAGCAAATATGGCTACACCTTC; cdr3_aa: CASSEYGGSKYGYTF
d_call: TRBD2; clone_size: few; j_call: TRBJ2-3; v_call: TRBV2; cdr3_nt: TGTGCCAGCAGTTACTTAGCGGGTTCTAGCACAGATACGCAGTATTTT; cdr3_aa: CASSYLAGSSTDTQYF
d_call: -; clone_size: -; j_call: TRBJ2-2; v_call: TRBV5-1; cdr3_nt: TGCGCCAGCAGCTTGTGGGGGGCCGGGACGAAGCGAGACACCGGGGAGCTGTTTTTT; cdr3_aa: CASSLWGAGTKRDTGELFF
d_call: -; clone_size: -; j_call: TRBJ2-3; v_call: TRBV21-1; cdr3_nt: TGTGCCAGCAGCAAAGCCCCAGGCACAGATACGCAGTATTTT; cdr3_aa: CASSKAPGTDTQYF